This TCR beta chain was recovered during a study of vaccination and CD4 T cells after COVID-19 (dated by TCRdb to the early 2020s). For context, the study as a whole: Convalescent patients had a positive SARS-CoV-2 result on nasal swab PCR, and of these patients, under ten had mild disease and one had severe disease. The cultures were stimulated with overlapping spike peptide pools from SARS-CoV-2 and from the common cold coronaviruses HCoV-NL63, HCoV-OC43 and HCoV-229E. In around 10 COVID-19 convalescent patients and a handful of infection-naive healthy vaccine recipients, researchers compared the spike-specific CD4+ TCR repertoire from before mRNA vaccination with the repertoire from after. Two doses of either the Pfizer-BioNTech BNT162b2 vaccine (n=8) or the Moderna mRNA-1273 vaccine (n=2) were administered to participants. The convalescent cohort included six males and four females, with two Hispanic individuals, seven Caucasians, two Asians and one multiracial person. Post-COVID blood samples were collected from convalescent patients a median of around 100 days after diagnosis, with a range of roughly 35 to 161 days. Post-vaccine blood samples were collected a median of about 66 days after the second vaccine dose, ranging from roughly 12 to 250 days. As controls, cultures received a CEFX viral epitope pool (the positive control), an HIV-1 Nef peptide pool (the negative control), or no peptide at all.

The CDR3 has 14 amino acids, counting the end cysteine and phenylalanine. CDR3 DNA only is kept here, 42 bases in frame from base 1. The germline V gene provides CDR1 SNHLY and CDR2 FYNNEI. V sheds 7 bases and J sheds 4 bases, leaving 17 bases between their ends. Only a few counts were recorded for this clonotype. There is no known antigen for this receptor. No per-base quality is available; no much larger clone lies one base away. Results the study describes overall, beyond this receptor: An increase in the median number of SARS-CoV-2-reactive clonotypes from approximately 21 after infection to a few dozen after vaccination was observed, but the change was not found to be significant. Among the post-vaccine SARS-CoV-2-reactive clones in convalescent patients, a median 86.3% showed up only after vaccination, which suggests vaccine-specific priming. In convalescent patients, nearly all vaccine-specific clones (304 of 307) were found to be mono-reactive for SARS-CoV-2 spike rather than cross-reactive with common cold coronaviruses. Only a relatively small number of convalescent patients were included in the study, and early timepoints following natural infection were not analyzed.

In the paper's terms, the treatment or condition label means: approximately 10-day PBMC culture with coronavirus spike peptide pools or control peptides (ViraFEST assay). The ViraFEST assay, used in the study, expanded antigen-specific T cells with peptide pools and then identified the expanded clonotypes through TCR sequencing. The convalescent patients' positive SARS-CoV-2 PCR tests fell between March and December 2020, which was before the Alpha, Beta and Delta variants emerged in the United States. PBMCs were cultured at around 2 million per well in IMDM supplemented with about 5% human AB serum and roughly 10 IU/ml IL-2, with 9.5 to 10 ug/ml peptide pools added. On days 3 and 7, half of the culture medium was replaced with fresh IL-2-containing medium. After 10 days of culture, CD4+ T cells were isolated by negative selection using the EasySep CD4+ T cell isolation kit. Ficoll-Paque Plus gradient centrifugation was used to isolate PBMCs from whole blood, and the isolated PBMCs were then either used fresh or cryopreserved at -140C. In general, triplicate wells were set up for every culture condition.

Libraries were prepared through PCR. TCR sequencing of DNA from cultured CD4+ T cells used the Oncomine TCR Beta short-read assay at the Johns Hopkins FTIC core. Genomic DNA was extracted from the cultured CD4+ T cells with the QIAamp micro DNA kit. Oncomine TCR Beta libraries from cultured CD4+ T cells were pooled using unique dual indexes and sequenced on an Illumina iSeq 100. Per the original workflow: Non-productive sequences were filtered out, and CDR3s that did not start with C, did not end with F or W, or were shorter than 7 amino acids were discarded. Antigen-specific clonotypes were identified using the MANAFEST web application through comparison of peptide-stimulated wells with reference and other culture wells. For a clone to be called positive, the clone needed an FDR below 0.05, an odds ratio above 5, and a productive frequency above 0.1% in at least two of three replicate wells. A clonotype was classed as cross-reactive if the clonotype showed significant expansion both in SARS-CoV-2 spike wells and in at least one common cold coronavirus spike condition. Levenshtein distances (stringdist) and unrooted phylogenetic trees (ape) in R version 3.6.1 were used to assess CDR3 homology. TCRdb reprocessed the public reads (quality trimming at Q25 with fastp, clone calling with MiXCR) and kept in-frame beta chains. CDR3 protein duplicates are merged, each entry listing the most common genes and DNA. These V and J calls derive from TCRdb rather than the authors' analysis. The sample profile shows about 10,000 distinct CDR3 sequences; about half of them were found once. The top ten constitute roughly 8.5% of the sample.

The sequencing input was CD4+ T cells from blood, cultured in vitro. The sequence links TRBV2 to TRBJ2-7; possibly the D gene is TRBD2, per 6 matching bases. The TCR was taken from a human donor who had recovered from COVID-19. In nucleotides, the sequence is TGTGCCAGCAAAACCACGGGACTGATTTACGAGCAGTACTTC. This sequence encodes CASKTTGLIYEQYF.